This T cell receptor beta chain was recovered during a study of molecular identifiers for immune sequencing clone quantification. It was with previously described methods and listed TCR primers that bulk TCR libraries were made. TCRdb fed the PCR reads into MiXCR, producing one record per CDR3 protein. The sample shows some 680,000 distinct CDR3 sequences, over 25% of them seen only once. Study observations and caveats: Spiked Jurkat TCR RNA equivalent to one cell reportedly surfaced among some 990,000 naive cells.

Using a CD8+CD4-CCR7+CD45RA+ phenotype, naive CD8 T cells were sorted. This clonotype was seen many times. Its antigen is currently unknown. The CDR3 has 13 residues. Trimming stripped 0 bases from V and 3 bases from J, with 5 bases between. In germline, CDR1 is LNHDA, CDR2 SQIVND (reference sequence). Sequenced input: naive CD8+ T cells from blood, with Jurkat cell RNA spiked in. Documented subset: FACS-sorted CD8+CD4-CCR7+CD45RA+ naive T cells. The receptor was derived from a human donor in good health. Some libraries in this study had Jurkat cell RNA spiked in. J is TRBJ1-1 and V is TRBV19; D unclear. The DNA of the CDR3 is TGTGCCAGTAGTATAGACGAGGACACTGAAGCTTTCTTT. The encoded protein is CASSIDEDTEAFF. Full variable domain (missing parts from reference TRBV19 and TRBJ1-1): DGGITQSPKYLFRKEGQNVTLSCEQNLNHDAMYWYRQDPGQGLRLIYYSQIVNDFQKGDIAEGYSVSREKKESFPLTVTSAQKNPTAFYLCASSIDEDTEAFFGQGTRLTVV.